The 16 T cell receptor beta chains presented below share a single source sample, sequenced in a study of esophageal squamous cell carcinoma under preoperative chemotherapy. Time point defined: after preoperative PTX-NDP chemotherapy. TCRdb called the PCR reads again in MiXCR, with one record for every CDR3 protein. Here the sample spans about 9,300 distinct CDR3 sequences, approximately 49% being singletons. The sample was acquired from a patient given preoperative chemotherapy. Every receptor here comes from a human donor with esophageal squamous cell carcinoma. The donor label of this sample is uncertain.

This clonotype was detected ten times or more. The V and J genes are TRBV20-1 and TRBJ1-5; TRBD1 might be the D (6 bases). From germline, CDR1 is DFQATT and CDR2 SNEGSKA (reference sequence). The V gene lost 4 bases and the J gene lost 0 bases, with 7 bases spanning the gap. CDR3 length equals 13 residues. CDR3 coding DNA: TGCAGTGCTACAGGGGATAGCAATCAGCCCCAGCATTTT. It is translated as CSATGDSNQPQHF.

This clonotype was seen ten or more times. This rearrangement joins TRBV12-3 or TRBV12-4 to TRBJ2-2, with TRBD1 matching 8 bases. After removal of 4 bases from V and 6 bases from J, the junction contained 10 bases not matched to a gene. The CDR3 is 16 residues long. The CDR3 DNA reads TGTGCCAGCAGTTCGGATCTGCAGGGGGCGGCCGGGGAGCTGTTTTTT. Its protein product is CASSSDLQGAAGELFF.

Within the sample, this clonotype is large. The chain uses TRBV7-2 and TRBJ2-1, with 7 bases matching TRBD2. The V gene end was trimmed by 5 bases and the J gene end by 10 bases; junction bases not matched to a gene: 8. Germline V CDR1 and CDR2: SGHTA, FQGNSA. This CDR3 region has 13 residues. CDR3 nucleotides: TGTGCCAGCAGCCCGACCCTGGGACTAGAGCAGTTCTTC. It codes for CASSPTLGLEQFF.

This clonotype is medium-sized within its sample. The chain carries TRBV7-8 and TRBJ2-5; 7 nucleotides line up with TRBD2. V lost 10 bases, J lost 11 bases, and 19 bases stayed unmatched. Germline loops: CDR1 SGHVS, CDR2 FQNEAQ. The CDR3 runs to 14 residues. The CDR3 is CAIEIAGFRDEQYF. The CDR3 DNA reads TGTGCCATAGAGATAGCGGGTTTTAGGGATGAGCAGTACTTC.

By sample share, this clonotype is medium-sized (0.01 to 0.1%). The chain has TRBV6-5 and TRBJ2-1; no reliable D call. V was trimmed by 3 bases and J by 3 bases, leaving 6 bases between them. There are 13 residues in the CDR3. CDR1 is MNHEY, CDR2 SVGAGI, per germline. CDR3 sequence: CASSYGYYNEQFF. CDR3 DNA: TGTGCCAGCAGTTATGGGTACTACAATGAGCAGTTCTTC.

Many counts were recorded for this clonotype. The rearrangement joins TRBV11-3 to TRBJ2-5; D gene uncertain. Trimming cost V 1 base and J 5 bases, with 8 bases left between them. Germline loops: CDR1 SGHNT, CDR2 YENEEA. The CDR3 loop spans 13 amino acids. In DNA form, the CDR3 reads TGTGCCAGCAGCTTAGGTGGGGATGAGACCCAGTACTTC. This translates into CASSLGGDETQYF.

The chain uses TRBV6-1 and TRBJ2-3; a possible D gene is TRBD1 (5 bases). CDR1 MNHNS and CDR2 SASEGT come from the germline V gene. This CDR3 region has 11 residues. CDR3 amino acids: CGGREVETQYF. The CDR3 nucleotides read TGTGGGGGCCGTGAAGTGGAGACGCAGTATTTT.

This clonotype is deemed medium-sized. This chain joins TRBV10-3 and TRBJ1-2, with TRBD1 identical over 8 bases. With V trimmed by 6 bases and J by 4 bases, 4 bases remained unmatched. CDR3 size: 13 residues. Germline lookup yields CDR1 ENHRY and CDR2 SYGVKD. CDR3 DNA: TGTGCCATCAGCGACGACAGGGGCTATGGCTACACCTTC. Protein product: CAISDDRGYGYTF.

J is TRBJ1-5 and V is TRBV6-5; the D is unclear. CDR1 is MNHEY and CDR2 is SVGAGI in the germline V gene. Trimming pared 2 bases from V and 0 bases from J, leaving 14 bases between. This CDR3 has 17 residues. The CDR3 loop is CASSYGSGFNSNQPQHF. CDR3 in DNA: TGTGCCAGCAGTTACGGGTCGGGATTCAATAGCAATCAGCCCCAGCATTTT.

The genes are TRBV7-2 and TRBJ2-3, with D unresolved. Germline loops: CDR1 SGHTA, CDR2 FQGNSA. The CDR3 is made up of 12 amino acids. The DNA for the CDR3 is TGTGCGGGCAGGTTACACAAAGATACGCAGTATTTT. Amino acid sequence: CAGRLHKDTQYF.

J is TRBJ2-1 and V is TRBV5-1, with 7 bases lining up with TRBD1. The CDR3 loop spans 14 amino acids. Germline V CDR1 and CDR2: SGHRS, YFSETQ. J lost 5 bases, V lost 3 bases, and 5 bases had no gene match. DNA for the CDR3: TGCGCCAGCAGCTGGGGAACAGGGGACAATGAGCAGTTCTTC. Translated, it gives CASSWGTGDNEQFF.

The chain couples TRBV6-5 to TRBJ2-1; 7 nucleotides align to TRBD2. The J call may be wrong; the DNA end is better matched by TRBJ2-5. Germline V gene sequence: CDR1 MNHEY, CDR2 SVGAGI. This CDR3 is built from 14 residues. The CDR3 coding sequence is TGTGCCAGCAGTTTAGGGACTAATCAAGAGACCCAGTACTTC. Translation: CASSLGTNQETQYF.

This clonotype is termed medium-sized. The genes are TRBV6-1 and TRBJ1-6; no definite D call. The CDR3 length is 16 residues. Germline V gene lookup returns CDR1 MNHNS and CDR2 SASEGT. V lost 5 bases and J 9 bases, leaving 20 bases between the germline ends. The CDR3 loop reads CASSTTGLYMGSPLHF. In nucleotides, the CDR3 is TGTGCCAGCAGTACCACGGGCCTCTATATGGGTTCACCCCTCCACTTT.

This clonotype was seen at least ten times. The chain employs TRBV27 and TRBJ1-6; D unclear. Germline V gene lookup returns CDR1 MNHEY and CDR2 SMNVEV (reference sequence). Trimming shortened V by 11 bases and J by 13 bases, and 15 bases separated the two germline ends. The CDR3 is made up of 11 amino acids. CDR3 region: CAPLISTPLHF. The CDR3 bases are TGTGCCCCACTCATTTCTACTCCCCTCCACTTT.

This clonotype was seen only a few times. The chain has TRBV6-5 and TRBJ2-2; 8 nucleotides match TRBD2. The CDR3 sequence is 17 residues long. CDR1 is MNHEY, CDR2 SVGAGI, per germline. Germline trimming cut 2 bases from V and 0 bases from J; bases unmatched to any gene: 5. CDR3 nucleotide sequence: TGTGCCAGCAGTTACGGGTTTAGCGGGACGAACACCGGGGAGCTGTTTTTT. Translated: CASSYGFSGTNTGELFF.

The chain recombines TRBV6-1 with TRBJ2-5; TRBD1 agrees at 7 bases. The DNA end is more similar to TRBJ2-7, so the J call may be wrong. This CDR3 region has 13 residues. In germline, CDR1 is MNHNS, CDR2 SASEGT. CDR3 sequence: CASSRDSQYEQYF. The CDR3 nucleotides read TGTGCCAGCAGTCGGGACAGTCAGTACGAGCAGTACTTC.